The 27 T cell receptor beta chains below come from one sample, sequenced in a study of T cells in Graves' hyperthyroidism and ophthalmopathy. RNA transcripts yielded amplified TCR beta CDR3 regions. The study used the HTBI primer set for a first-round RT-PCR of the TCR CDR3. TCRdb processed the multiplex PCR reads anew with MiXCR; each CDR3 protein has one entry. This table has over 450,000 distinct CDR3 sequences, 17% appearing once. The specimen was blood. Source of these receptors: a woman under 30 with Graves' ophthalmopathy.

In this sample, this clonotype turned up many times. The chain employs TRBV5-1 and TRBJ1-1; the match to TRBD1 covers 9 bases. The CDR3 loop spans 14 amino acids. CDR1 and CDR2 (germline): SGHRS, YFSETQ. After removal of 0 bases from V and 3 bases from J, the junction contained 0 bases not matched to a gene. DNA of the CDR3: TGCGCCAGCAGCTTGGGGGACAGGGACACTGAAGCTTTCTTT. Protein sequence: CASSLGDRDTEAFF. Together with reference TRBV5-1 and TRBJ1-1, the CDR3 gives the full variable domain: KAGVTQTPRYLIKTRGQQVTLSCSPISGHRSVSWYQQTPGQGLQFLFEYFSETQRNKGNFPGRFSGRQFSNSRSEMNVSTLELGDSALYLCASSLGDRDTEAFFGQGTRLTVV.

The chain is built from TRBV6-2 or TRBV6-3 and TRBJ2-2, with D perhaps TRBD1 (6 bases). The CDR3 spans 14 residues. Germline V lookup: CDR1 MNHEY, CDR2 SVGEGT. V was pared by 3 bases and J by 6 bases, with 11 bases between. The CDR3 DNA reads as TGTGCCAGCAGTTATGTAGCAGGGGCCGGGGAGCTGTTTTTT. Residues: CASSYVAGAGELFF.

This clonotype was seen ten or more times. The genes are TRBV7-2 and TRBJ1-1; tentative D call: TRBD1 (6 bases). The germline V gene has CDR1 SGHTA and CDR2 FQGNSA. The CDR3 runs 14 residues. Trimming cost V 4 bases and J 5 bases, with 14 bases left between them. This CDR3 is CASSWDTDGTEAFF. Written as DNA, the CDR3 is TGTGCCAGCAGCTGGGACACCGACGGGACTGAAGCTTTCTTT.

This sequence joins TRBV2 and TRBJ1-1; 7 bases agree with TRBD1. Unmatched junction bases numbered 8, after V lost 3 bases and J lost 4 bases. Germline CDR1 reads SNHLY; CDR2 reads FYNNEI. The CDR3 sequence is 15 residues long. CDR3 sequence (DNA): TGTGCCAGCAGTGAGGGCAGGGGGTTCGGCACTGAAGCTTTCTTT. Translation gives CASSEGRGFGTEAFF. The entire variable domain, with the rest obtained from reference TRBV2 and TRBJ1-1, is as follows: EPEVTQTPSHQVTQMGQEVILRCVPISNHLYFYWYRQILGQKVEFLVSFYNNEISEKSEIFDDQFSVERPDGSNFTLKIRSTKLEDSAMYFCASSEGRGFGTEAFFGQGTRLTVV.

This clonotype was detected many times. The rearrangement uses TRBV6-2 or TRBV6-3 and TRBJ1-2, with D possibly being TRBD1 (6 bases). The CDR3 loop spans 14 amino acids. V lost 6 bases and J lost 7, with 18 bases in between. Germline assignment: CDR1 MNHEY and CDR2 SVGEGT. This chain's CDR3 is CASSGLAQGIGYTF. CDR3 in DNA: TGTGCCAGCAGCGGCCTAGCCCAGGGGATTGGCTACACCTTC.

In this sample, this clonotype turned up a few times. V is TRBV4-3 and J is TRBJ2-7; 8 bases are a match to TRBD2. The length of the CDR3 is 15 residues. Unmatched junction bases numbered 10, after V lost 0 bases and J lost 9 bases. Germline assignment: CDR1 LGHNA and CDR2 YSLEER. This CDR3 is CASSQDTSGRLGQYF. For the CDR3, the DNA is TGCGCCAGCAGCCAAGATACTAGCGGAAGATTGGGGCAGTACTTC.

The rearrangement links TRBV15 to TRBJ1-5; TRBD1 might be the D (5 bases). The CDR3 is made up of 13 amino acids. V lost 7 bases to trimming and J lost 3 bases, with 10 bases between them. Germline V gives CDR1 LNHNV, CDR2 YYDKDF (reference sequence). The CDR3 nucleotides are TGTGCCACCATTCAGGGACCCAATCAGCCCCAGCATTTT. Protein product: CATIQGPNQPQHF.

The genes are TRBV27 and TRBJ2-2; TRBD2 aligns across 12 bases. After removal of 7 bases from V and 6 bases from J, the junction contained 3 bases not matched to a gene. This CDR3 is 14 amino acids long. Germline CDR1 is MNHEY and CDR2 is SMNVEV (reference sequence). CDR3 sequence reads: CASMGLAGAGELFF. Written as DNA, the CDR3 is TGTGCCAGCATGGGACTAGCGGGCGCCGGGGAGCTGTTTTTT.

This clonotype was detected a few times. The CDR3 nucleotides read TGTGCCACCAGTGATTTCCCAGGGTTAGATGAGCAGTTCTTC. Translated: CATSDFPGLDEQFF. The V gene is TRBV24-1, the J gene TRBJ2-1, with D possibly matching TRBD1 (5 bases). The germline gives CDR1 KGHDR, CDR2 SFDVKD. V was pared by 1 base and J by 8 bases, with 11 bases between. The CDR3 extends over 14 amino acids.

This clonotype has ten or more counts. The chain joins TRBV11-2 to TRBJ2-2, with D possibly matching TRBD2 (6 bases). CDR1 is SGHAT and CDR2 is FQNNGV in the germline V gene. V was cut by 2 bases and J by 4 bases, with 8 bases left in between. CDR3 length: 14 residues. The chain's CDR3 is CASSLIGSTGELFF. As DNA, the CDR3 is TGTGCCAGCAGCTTAATCGGGAGCACCGGGGAGCTGTTTTTT.

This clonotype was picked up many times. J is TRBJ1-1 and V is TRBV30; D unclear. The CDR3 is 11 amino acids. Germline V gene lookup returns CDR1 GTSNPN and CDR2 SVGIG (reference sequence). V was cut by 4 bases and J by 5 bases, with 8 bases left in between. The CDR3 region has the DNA TGTGCCTGGAAATTGGGGACTGAAGCTTTCTTT. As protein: CAWKLGTEAFF. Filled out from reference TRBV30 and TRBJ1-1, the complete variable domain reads SQTIHQWPATLVQPVGSPLSLECTVEGTSNPNLYWYRQAAGRGLQLLFYSVGIGQISSEVPQNLSASRPQDRQFILSSKKLLLSDSGFYLCAWKLGTEAFFGQGTRLTVV.

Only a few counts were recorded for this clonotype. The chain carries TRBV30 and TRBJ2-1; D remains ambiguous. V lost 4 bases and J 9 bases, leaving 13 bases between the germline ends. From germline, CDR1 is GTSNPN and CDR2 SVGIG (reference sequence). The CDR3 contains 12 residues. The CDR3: CAWTRLQSEQFF. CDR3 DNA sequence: TGTGCCTGGACTCGGCTTCAGAGTGAGCAGTTCTTC.

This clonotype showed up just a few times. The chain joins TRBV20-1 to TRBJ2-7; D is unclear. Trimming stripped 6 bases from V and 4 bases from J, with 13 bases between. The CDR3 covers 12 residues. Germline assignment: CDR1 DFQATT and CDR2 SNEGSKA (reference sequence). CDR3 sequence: CSATYSGYEQYF. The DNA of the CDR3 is TGCAGTGCCACCTATTCGGGTTACGAGCAGTACTTC.

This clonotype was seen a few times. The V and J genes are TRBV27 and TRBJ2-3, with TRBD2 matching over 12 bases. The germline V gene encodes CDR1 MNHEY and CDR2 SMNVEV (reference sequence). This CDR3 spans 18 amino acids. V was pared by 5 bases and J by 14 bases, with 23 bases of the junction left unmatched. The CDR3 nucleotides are TGTGCCAGCAGTAACCTTCGCCGACTAGCGGGGGCCACGACTCTTCCGTATTTT. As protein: CASSNLRRLAGATTLPYF.

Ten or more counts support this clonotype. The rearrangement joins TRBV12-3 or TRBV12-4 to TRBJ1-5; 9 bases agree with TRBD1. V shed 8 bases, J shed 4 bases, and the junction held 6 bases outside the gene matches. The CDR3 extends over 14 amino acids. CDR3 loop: CASGRDRENQPQHF. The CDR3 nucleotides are TGTGCCAGCGGCCGGGACAGGGAGAATCAGCCCCAGCATTTT.

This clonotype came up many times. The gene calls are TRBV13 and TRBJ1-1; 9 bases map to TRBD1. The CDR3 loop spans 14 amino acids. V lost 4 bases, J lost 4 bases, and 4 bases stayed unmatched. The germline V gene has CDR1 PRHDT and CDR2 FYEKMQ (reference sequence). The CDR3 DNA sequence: TGTGCCAGCAGCTCACAGACAGGGGGCACTGAAGCTTTCTTT. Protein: CASSSQTGGTEAFF.

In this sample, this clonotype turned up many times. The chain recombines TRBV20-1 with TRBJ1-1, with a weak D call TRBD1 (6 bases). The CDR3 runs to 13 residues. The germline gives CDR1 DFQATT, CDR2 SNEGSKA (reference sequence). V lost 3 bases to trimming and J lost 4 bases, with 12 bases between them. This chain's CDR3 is CSARTGMVTEAFF. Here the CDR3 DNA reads TGCAGTGCTAGGACAGGTATGGTCACTGAAGCTTTCTTT.

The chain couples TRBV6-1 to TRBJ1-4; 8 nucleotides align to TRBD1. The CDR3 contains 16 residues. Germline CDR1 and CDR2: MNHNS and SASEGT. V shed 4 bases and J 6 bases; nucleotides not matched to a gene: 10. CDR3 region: CASSANPTGADEKLFF. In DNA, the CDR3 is TGTGCCAGCAGTGCCAACCCGACAGGGGCGGATGAAAAACTGTTTTTT.

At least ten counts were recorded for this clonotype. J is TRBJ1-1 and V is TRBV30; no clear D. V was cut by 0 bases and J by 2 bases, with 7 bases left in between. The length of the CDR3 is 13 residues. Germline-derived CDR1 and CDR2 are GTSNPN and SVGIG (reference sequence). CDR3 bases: TGTGCCTGGAGTGTTGCAGACAACACTGAAGCTTTCTTT. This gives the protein CAWSVADNTEAFF. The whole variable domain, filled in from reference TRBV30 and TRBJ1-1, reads SQTIHQWPATLVQPVGSPLSLECTVEGTSNPNLYWYRQAAGRGLQLLFYSVGIGQISSEVPQNLSASRPQDRQFILSSKKLLLSDSGFYLCAWSVADNTEAFFGQGTRLTVV.

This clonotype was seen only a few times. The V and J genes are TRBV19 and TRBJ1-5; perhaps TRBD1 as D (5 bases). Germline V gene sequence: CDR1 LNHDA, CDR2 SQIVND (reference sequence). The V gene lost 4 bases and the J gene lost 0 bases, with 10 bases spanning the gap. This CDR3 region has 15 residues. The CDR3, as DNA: TGTGCCAGTAGTACCGGACATAATAGCAATCAGCCCCAGCATTTT. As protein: CASSTGHNSNQPQHF. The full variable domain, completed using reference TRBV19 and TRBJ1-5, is DGGITQSPKYLFRKEGQNVTLSCEQNLNHDAMYWYRQDPGQGLRLIYYSQIVNDFQKGDIAEGYSVSREKKESFPLTVTSAQKNPTAFYLCASSTGHNSNQPQHFGDGTRLSIL.

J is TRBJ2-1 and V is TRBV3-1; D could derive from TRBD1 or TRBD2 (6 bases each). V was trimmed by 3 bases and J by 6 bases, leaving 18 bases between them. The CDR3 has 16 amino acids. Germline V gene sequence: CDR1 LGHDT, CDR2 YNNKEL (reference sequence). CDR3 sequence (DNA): TGTGCCAGCAGCCATCGAGAAGGGGGGAAACTCAATGAGCAGTTCTTC. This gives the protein CASSHREGGKLNEQFF.

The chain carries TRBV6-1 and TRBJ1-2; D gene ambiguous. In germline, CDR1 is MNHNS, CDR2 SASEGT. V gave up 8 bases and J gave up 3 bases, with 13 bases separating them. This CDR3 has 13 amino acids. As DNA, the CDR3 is TGTGCCAGCCTCTTTGGGAATGACTATGGCTACACCTTC. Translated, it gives CASLFGNDYGYTF.

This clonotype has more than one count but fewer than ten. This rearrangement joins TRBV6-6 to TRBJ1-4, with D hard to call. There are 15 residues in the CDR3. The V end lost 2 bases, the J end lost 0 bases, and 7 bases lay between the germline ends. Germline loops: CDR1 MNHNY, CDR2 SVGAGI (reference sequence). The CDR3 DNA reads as TGTGCCAGCAGTTACGATTCTGCAACTAATGAAAAACTGTTTTTT. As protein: CASSYDSATNEKLFF.

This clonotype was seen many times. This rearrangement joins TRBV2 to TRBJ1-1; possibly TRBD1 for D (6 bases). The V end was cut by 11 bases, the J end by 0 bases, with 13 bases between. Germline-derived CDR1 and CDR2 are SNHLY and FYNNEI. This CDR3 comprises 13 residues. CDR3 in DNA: TGTGCCGGCGCGGGGGGCCTGAACACTGAAGCTTTCTTT. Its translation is CAGAGGLNTEAFF.

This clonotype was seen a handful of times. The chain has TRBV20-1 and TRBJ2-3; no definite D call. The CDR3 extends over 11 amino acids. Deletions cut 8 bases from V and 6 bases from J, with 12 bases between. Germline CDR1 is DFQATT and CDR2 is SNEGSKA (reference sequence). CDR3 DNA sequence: TGCAGTACTGAGACTCGCGATACGCAGTATTTT. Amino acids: CSTETRDTQYF.

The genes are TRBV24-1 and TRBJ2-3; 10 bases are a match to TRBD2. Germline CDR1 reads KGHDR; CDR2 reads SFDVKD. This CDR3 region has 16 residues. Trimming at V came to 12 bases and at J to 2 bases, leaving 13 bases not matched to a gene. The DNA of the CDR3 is TGTGCCGGGTGGAGACCGGGACTAGCGTCCACAGATACGCAGTATTTT. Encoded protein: CAGWRPGLASTDTQYF.

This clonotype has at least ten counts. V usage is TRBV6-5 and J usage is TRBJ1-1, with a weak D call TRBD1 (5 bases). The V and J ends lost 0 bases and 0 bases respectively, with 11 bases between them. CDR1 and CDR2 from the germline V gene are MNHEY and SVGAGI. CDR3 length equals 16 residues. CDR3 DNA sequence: TGTGCCAGCAGTTACTCGTGGGGGAGGATGAACACTGAAGCTTTCTTT. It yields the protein CASSYSWGRMNTEAFF.